The 10 T cell receptor beta chains listed next were all sequenced from one sample in a study of T cells in Graves' hyperthyroidism and ophthalmopathy. Regions amplified from RNA transcripts were the TCR beta CDR3 regions. In the first-round RT-PCR of the TCR CDR3, the HTBI primer set was used. MiXCR, applied by TCRdb to the multiplex PCR reads, yields one record per CDR3 protein. The sample lists hundreds of thousands of distinct CDR3 sequences, approximately 14% occurring once. The sample taken for sequencing was blood. These receptors all stem from a woman between 18 and 30 years old with Graves' hyperthyroidism.

The chain joins TRBV27 to TRBJ1-1; possibly TRBD1 for D (5 bases). The CDR3 covers 16 residues. The germline gives CDR1 MNHEY, CDR2 SMNVEV (reference sequence). Trimming removed 5 bases from V and 1 base from J, with 17 bases in between. The CDR3 region is CASSHWGGLSNTEAFF. CDR3 nucleotide sequence: TGTGCCAGCAGTCACTGGGGGGGGTTATCGAACACTGAAGCTTTCTTT.

The CDR3 DNA follows: TGTGCCAGTAGTATGAGTTGGGATGAGCAGTTCTTC. Its translation is CASSMSWDEQFF. V and J are TRBV19 and TRBJ2-1; D is undetermined. CDR3 length: 12 amino acids. Trimming shortened V by 3 bases and J by 8 bases, and 8 bases separated the two germline ends. Per the germline V gene, CDR1 is LNHDA and CDR2 is SQIVND (reference sequence).

This clonotype appeared a few times. V and J are TRBV7-9 and TRBJ2-7; no definite D call. The CDR3 is 14 residues long. The V and J ends lost 5 bases and 5 bases respectively, with 16 bases between them. Germline V gene lookup returns CDR1 SEHNR and CDR2 FQNEAQ (reference sequence). CDR3 loop: CASSHLRQENEQYF. The CDR3 nucleotides are TGTGCCAGCAGCCACCTGAGACAAGAGAACGAGCAGTACTTC.

This clonotype has at least ten counts. The CDR3 here is CSARQSSTDTQYF. The CDR3 DNA sequence: TGCAGTGCAAGACAGAGTAGCACAGATACGCAGTATTTT. The V call is TRBV20-1, the J call TRBJ2-3; TRBD1 might be the D (5 bases). Germline V gives CDR1 DFQATT, CDR2 SNEGSKA (reference sequence). The CDR3 is 13 residues long. Trimming shortened V by 6 bases and J by 0 bases, and 10 bases separated the two germline ends.

In this sample, this clonotype turned up a few times. The chain is built from TRBV7-9 and TRBJ1-4; the match to TRBD1 covers 9 bases. This CDR3 has 14 residues. Germline assignment: CDR1 SEHNR and CDR2 FQNEAQ (reference sequence). Losses at the gene ends were 4 bases for V and 5 bases for J; bases not matched to a gene: 2. The CDR3 region has the DNA TGTGCCAGCAGCTCCGGGACAGGGAATGAAAAACTGTTTTTT. It is translated as CASSSGTGNEKLFF.

This clonotype has at least ten counts. The CDR3 DNA reads as TGTGCCAGCAGCTTAGCGGGCGGCGGAACCTACGAGCAGTACTTC. It translates to CASSLAGGGTYEQYF. This chain uses TRBV11-2 with TRBJ2-7, with unresolved D. Trimming took off 1 base at V and 2 bases at J, with 12 bases between the two ends. The V gene's germline CDR1 is SGHAT and CDR2 FQNNGV. This CDR3 spans 15 amino acids.

In this sample, this clonotype turned up a few times. This rearrangement joins TRBV11-2 to TRBJ2-3, with 10 bases matching TRBD2. The CDR3 is 14 amino acids. The V gene's germline CDR1 is SGHAT and CDR2 FQNNGV. V was clipped by 5 bases and J by 8 bases; unmatched bases: 7. For the CDR3, the DNA is TGTGCCAGCAGCAGTAGCGGGAGGACCTTTACGCAGTATTTT. It codes for CASSSSGRTFTQYF.

V gene TRBV28 combines with J gene TRBJ1-5, with unresolved D. The CDR3 consists of 16 residues. Trimming left V 4 bases short and J 5 bases short, with 18 bases between. Germline V lookup: CDR1 MDHEN, CDR2 SYDVKM. As DNA, the CDR3 is TGTGCCAGCAGTTCCCCTTCCCGAGACCCAGATCAGCCCCAGCATTTT. Protein product: CASSSPSRDPDQPQHF.

This clonotype was observed a handful of times. The chain has TRBV28 and TRBJ1-1; TRBD1 might be the D (6 bases). Per germline, CDR1 MDHEN and CDR2 SYDVKM. V lost 6 bases and J 4 bases, leaving 18 bases between the germline ends. The CDR3 is made up of 15 amino acids. DNA for the CDR3: TGTGCCAGCAGAGGACTCTCCGGGGGGGCCACTGAAGCTTTCTTT. Its translation: CASRGLSGGATEAFF.

This chain's CDR3 is CASSGVRGATWGEQYF. CDR3 DNA: TGTGCCAGCTCCGGTGTTCGGGGCGCTACGTGGGGAGAGCAGTACTTC. J is TRBJ2-7 and V is TRBV12-3 or TRBV12-4; TRBD1 or TRBD2 may be the D gene (5 bases each). The V gene lost 8 bases and the J gene lost 7 bases, with 27 bases spanning the gap. CDR3 length equals 16 residues.